This note documents a single T cell receptor beta chain sequence. This sample stems from a study of OX40 agonist ivuxolimab in advanced cancers. Study as a whole: Every 2 weeks, patients received ivuxolimab intravenously, dosed at 0.01 to 10 mg/kg. People in dose escalation had one of these cancers: hepatocellular carcinoma, melanoma, renal cell or head and neck cancer.

Germline V gene sequence: CDR1 SGHAT, CDR2 FQNNGV. Trimming shortened V by 2 bases and J by 3 bases, and 10 bases separated the two germline ends. CDR3 length equals 14 residues. Produced via immunoSEQ multiplex PCR; TCRdb's table is partial and in-frame only. The profile shows 83,000 or so clones, 70% to 90% of them singletons. The rearrangement uses TRBV11-2 and TRBJ1-1; D remains ambiguous. The TCR sequence derives from an adult with an advanced solid tumor such as melanoma, head and neck, liver or kidney cancer. This sample comprised CD4+ or CD8+ T cells sorted from blood, obtained in a trial of the OX40 agonist ivuxolimab. CDR3 nucleotide sequence: TGTGCCAGCAGCTTAAAGAGACTGGACACTGAAGCTTTCTTT. Its translation is CASSLKRLDTEAFF.